The source of this T cell receptor beta chain is a study of spatial heterogeneity in lung cancer. Looking at the study overall: A unique TCR and UMI combination showed up more than ten times in raw reads, on average. Study outcomes and limitations: Relative to follow-up, resection was when ubiquitous expanded tumor TCRs appeared more in blood.

On each TCR cDNA molecule, a unique molecular identifier was present. TCRdb independently ran MiXCR on the 5' RACE reads; one entry per CDR3 protein. The repertoire has roughly 32,000 distinct CDR3 sequences, more than 9% of them found once; the top ten carry 28%. Germline V gives CDR1 MNHEY, CDR2 SMNVEV (reference sequence). With V trimmed by 4 bases and J by 2 bases, 8 bases remained unmatched. The CDR3 is 15 amino acids. This clonotype was picked up many times. Its antigen remains unidentified. Time point: blood at routine non-recurrence follow-up after resection. Tumor, nontumor lung or frozen PBMC supplied whole RNA that was sequenced unsorted.

The receptor comes from a female donor with early-stage non-small cell lung cancer. The material sequenced was PBMCs, taken at follow-up. The chain combines TRBV27 with TRBJ2-7; 7 nucleotides line up with TRBD1. The CDR3 coding sequence is TGTGCCAGCAGTTACTCGACAGGGAACACCTACGAGCAGTACTTC. It yields the protein CASSYSTGNTYEQYF.